One sample yielded the 19 T cell receptor beta chains listed below, sequenced in a study of CDR3 diversity in severe acne. TCRdb passed the PCR reads through MiXCR, listing each CDR3 protein once. The repertoire includes about 100,000 distinct CDR3 sequences, about half of them detected once, and 9.5% to 15% sits in the top ten. The sample comprised blood. Receptors originate from a male donor with acne.

Concerning this clonotype: Possible read error: a much larger clone is one base away. V usage is TRBV20-1 and J usage is TRBJ2-7; 13 bases align to TRBD2. The CDR3 spans 16 residues. The ends lost 0 bases at V and 7 bases at J; junction bases unmatched: 9. Per the germline V gene, CDR1 is DFQATT and CDR2 is SNEGSKA (reference sequence). In DNA, the CDR3 is TGCAGTGCTAGAGATGTAACTAGCGGGAGGGCCGGTGAGCAGTACTTC. Residues: CSARDVTSGRAGEQYF.

The chain uses TRBV2 and TRBJ2-7, with 8 positions matching TRBD2. Germline V CDR1 and CDR2: SNHLY, FYNNEI. This CDR3 spans 13 amino acids. J was trimmed by 3 bases and V by 7 bases; bases with no gene match: 5. The CDR3 sequence: CASKTSDSYEQYF. The CDR3 nucleotides read TGTGCCAGCAAGACTAGCGACAGCTACGAGCAGTACTTC. Supplemented by reference TRBV2 and TRBJ2-7, the full variable domain reads EPEVTQTPSHQVTQMGQEVILRCVPISNHLYFYWYRQILGQKVEFLVSFYNNEISEKSEIFDDQFSVERPDGSNFTLKIRSTKLEDSAMYFCASKTSDSYEQYFGPGTRLTVT.

Ten or more counts support this clonotype. The rearrangement links TRBV7-2 to TRBJ2-7, with D perhaps matching TRBD1 (6 bases). Trimming removed 3 bases from V and 3 bases from J, with 9 bases in between. The CDR3 totals 13 residues. Germline V gene lookup returns CDR1 SGHTA and CDR2 FQGNSA. CDR3 loop: CASSFYRDYEQYF. The CDR3 region has the DNA TGTGCCAGCAGCTTTTACAGGGACTACGAGCAGTACTTC.

V gene TRBV7-8 combines with J gene TRBJ1-1; 8 bases fit TRBD1. The V gene's germline CDR1 is SGHVS and CDR2 FQNEAQ. The V segment lost 3 bases and the J segment 5 bases; nucleotides outside the gene matches: 5. The CDR3 contains 14 residues. CDR3 sequence reads: CASSFRQGRTEAFF. The CDR3 bases are TGTGCCAGCAGCTTCCGACAGGGGAGAACTGAAGCTTTCTTT.

This clonotype has more than one count but fewer than ten. V gene TRBV15 combines with J gene TRBJ2-5; TRBD1 agrees at 8 bases. CDR3 length: 16 residues. Per germline, CDR1 LNHNV and CDR2 YYDKDF (reference sequence). V dropped 2 bases and J dropped 0; count of bases not matched to a gene: 5. The CDR3 sequence: CATSRTGTGDQETQYF. CDR3 bases: TGTGCCACCAGCAGAACCGGGACAGGCGACCAAGAGACCCAGTACTTC.

This clonotype was seen at least ten times. The chain carries TRBV20-1 and TRBJ2-5; 7 bases agree with TRBD2. From germline, CDR1 is DFQATT and CDR2 SNEGSKA (reference sequence). V was clipped by 3 bases and J by 5 bases; unmatched bases: 6. CDR3 length: 13 amino acids. CDR3 in amino acids: CSARGRVLETQYF. DNA of the CDR3: TGCAGTGCTAGGGGGAGGGTACTCGAGACCCAGTACTTC.

As to this clonotype: The junction departs from germline at one end; a sequencing error may be responsible. The chain uses TRBV5-4 and TRBJ2-1; 8 positions match TRBD2. The CDR3 is 15 amino acids. CDR1 and CDR2 (germline): SGHNT, YYREEE (reference sequence). CDR3 loop: CASSLTLADYNEQLF. The CDR3 DNA reads TGTGCCAGCAGCCTGACACTAGCGGACTACAATGAGCAGCTCTTC.

About this clonotype: This may stem from a read error, because a much larger clone lies one nucleotide away. The rearrangement uses TRBV29-1 and TRBJ2-5, with D uncertain. Trimming took 1 base from V and 6 from J, leaving 12 bases between them. Germline V gives CDR1 SQVTM, CDR2 ANQGSEA. This CDR3 spans 13 amino acids. Here the CDR3 reads CSVEVGVGKTQYF. In DNA, the CDR3 is TGCAGCGTTGAAGTGGGCGTGGGGAAGACCCAGTACTTC.

The V gene is TRBV11-2, the J gene TRBJ1-3; D is uncertain. Trimming pared 2 bases from V and 0 bases from J, leaving 8 bases between. This CDR3 contains 15 residues. Per the germline V gene, CDR1 is SGHAT and CDR2 is FQNNGV. The CDR3 DNA is TGTGCCAGCAGCTTAAAGACAACCTCTGGAAACACCATATATTTT. Protein: CASSLKTTSGNTIYF.

The J gene is TRBJ2-2, the V gene TRBV24-1; weak D call: TRBD2 (7 bases). V gave up 4 bases and J gave up 3 bases, with 11 bases separating them. CDR1 is KGHDR, CDR2 SFDVKD, per germline. This CDR3 region has 15 residues. This chain's CDR3 is CATSEGAGDTGELFF. As DNA, the CDR3 is TGTGCCACCAGTGAGGGGGCGGGGGACACCGGGGAGCTGTTTTTT.

This clonotype has a count of ten or more. The chain has TRBV6-1 and TRBJ2-1, with 8 bases aligning to TRBD2. The CDR3 is 14 amino acids. CDR1 MNHNS and CDR2 SASEGT come from the germline V gene. With 8 bases clipped from V and 8 bases from J, the junction kept 11 bases outside the gene matches. The CDR3 region has the DNA TGTGCCAGCCGTCTGCCGGGAGGGGTGGATGAGCAGTTCTTC. Its translation: CASRLPGGVDEQFF.

This clonotype has a count of ten or more. The chain carries TRBV4-1 and TRBJ2-5; D tentatively fits TRBD1 or TRBD2 (5 bases each). Trimming took 5 bases from V and 7 from J, leaving 14 bases between them. CDR1 and CDR2 from the germline V gene are MGHRA and YSYEKL. The CDR3 length is 13 residues. The CDR3 protein is CASSSRDRGTQYF. DNA of the CDR3: TGCGCCAGCAGCTCTAGGGACCGGGGGACCCAGTACTTC.

The V call is TRBV25-1, the J call TRBJ1-1; perhaps TRBD1 as D (5 bases). Germline lookup yields CDR1 MGHDK and CDR2 SYGVNS. Trimming stripped 5 bases from V and 2 bases from J, with 18 bases between. The CDR3 has 16 amino acids. As DNA, the CDR3 is TGTGCCAGCAGTTTAGAAGGGACGGAACTTAACACTGAAGCTTTCTTT. The encoded protein is CASSLEGTELNTEAFF.

V is TRBV20-1 and J is TRBJ2-7; TRBD2 might be the D (8 bases). CDR1 and CDR2 (germline): DFQATT, SNEGSKA (reference sequence). Trimming shortened V by 5 bases and J by 9 bases, and 26 bases separated the two germline ends. The CDR3 extends over 15 amino acids. Here the CDR3 reads CSAGGTRGLGGVQYF. DNA of the CDR3: TGCAGTGCTGGAGGGACTAGGGGGCTGGGGGGGGTGCAGTACTTC.

The rearrangement joins TRBV7-3 to TRBJ1-2, with a weak D call TRBD1 (5 bases). Germline loops: CDR1 SGHTA, CDR2 FQGTGA. The V end lost 2 bases, the J end lost 5 bases, and 12 bases lay between the germline ends. The CDR3 is made up of 14 amino acids. The CDR3 protein is CASSLGGGRYGYTF. The DNA for the CDR3 is TGTGCCAGCAGCTTAGGGGGAGGGAGGTATGGCTACACCTTC.

CDR3 nucleotide sequence: TGCGCCTCCCAGACCTTGGGGGAAAACATTCAGTACTTC. Its protein is CASQTLGENIQYF. The chain has TRBV5-1 and TRBJ2-4; perhaps D is TRBD1 or TRBD2 (5 bases each). The CDR3 is made up of 13 amino acids. CDR1 SGHRS and CDR2 YFSETQ come from the germline V gene. Trimming took off 10 bases at V and 5 bases at J, with 16 bases between the two ends. Combining the CDR3 with reference TRBV5-1 and TRBJ2-4 gives the whole variable domain KAGVTQTPRYLIKTRGQQVTLSCSPISGHRSVSWYQQTPGQGLQFLFEYFSETQRNKGNFPGRFSGRQFSNSRSEMNVSTLELGDSALYLCASQTLGENIQYFGAGTRLSVL.

The chain has TRBV29-1 and TRBJ1-4; no firm D call. The CDR3 is 12 residues long. Trimming pared 8 bases from V and 8 bases from J, leaving 15 bases between. Looked up from germline, CDR1 is SQVTM and CDR2 is ANQGSEA. The chain's CDR3 is CSIPVPGEKLFF. In DNA form, the CDR3 reads TGCAGCATTCCCGTCCCTGGCGAAAAACTGTTTTTT.

This clonotype was recorded once. The rearrangement joins TRBV29-1 to TRBJ1-1; the D gene is possibly TRBD1 (5 bases). The CDR3 has 15 residues. V lost 5 bases and J 0 bases, leaving 16 bases between the germline ends. Germline CDR1 and CDR2: SQVTM and ANQGSEA. The CDR3 DNA reads as TGCAGCGTTAAGGGACTAGCGGGAATGAACACTGAAGCTTTCTTT. Amino acid sequence: CSVKGLAGMNTEAFF.

This clonotype was recorded a few times. This sequence joins TRBV7-3 and TRBJ2-1; D may match TRBD1 or TRBD2 (5 bases each). Between the trimmed V and J ends, which lost 2 bases and 4 bases, there was a span of 15 bases. Germline V lookup: CDR1 SGHTA, CDR2 FQGTGA. This CDR3 is 16 amino acids long. CDR3: CASSLGDADPYNEQFF. CDR3 sequence (DNA): TGTGCCAGCAGCTTAGGGGACGCAGACCCTTACAATGAGCAGTTCTTC.